This T cell receptor beta chain was observed in a study of cytomegalovirus exposure and HLA in healthy donors. Germline V gene data show CDR1 as MGHRA and CDR2 as YSYEKL. The CDR3 is 13 amino acids. Trimming took off 5 bases at V and 0 bases at J, with 8 bases between the two ends. The PCR contained 60 Vbeta and 13 Jbeta primers. Only in-frame clones appear in the TCRdb table, and some are missing; sequencing was by immunoSEQ multiplex PCR. Here the sample spans about 160,000 clones, roughly four fifths being singletons. The source is a man between 45 and 60 years old in good health and CMV-seropositive. The chain employs TRBV4-1 and TRBJ2-7; the D gene is possibly TRBD2 (5 bases). The sample was PBMCs. This CDR3 reads CASSGGGSYEQYF. CDR3 DNA: TGCGCCAGCAGCGGCGGAGGCTCCTACGAGCAGTACTTC.